This T cell receptor (beta chain) is from a study of shared clonotypes between healthy human individuals. CDR3 length equals 13 residues. The V end lost 10 bases, the J end lost 0 bases, and 13 bases lay between the germline ends. CDR1 and CDR2 from the germline V gene are MNHEY and SVGAGI. The repertoire was sequenced with immunoSEQ multiplex PCR; TCRdb's copy has only in-frame clones and lacks some. Here the sample spans 450,000 to 550,000 clones, 79% being singletons. Sample: PBMCs. V gene TRBV6-5 combines with J gene TRBJ2-7, with D possibly being TRBD2 (6 bases). The receptor was derived from a woman between 35 and 50 years old in good health. Some clones in this sample may be carry-over from other donors' samples. CDR3 nucleotide sequence: TGTGCCACCGGGGGACTTATCTCCTACGAGCAGTACTTC. This encodes CATGGLISYEQYF.